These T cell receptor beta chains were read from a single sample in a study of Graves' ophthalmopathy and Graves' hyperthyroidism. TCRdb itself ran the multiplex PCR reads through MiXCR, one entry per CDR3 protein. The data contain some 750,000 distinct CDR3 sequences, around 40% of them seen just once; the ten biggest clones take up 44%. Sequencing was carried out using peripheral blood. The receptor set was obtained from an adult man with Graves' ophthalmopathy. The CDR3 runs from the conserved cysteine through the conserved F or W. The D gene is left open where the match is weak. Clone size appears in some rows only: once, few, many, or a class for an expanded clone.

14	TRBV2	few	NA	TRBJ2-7	TGTGCCAGCAGTGGGACCCCGGGGGTCAACGAGCAGTACTTC	CASSGTPGVNEQYF
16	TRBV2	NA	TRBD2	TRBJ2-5	TGTGCCAGCAGCTCCGGACTAGCGGGACACACGGAGACCCAGTACTTC	CASSSGLAGHTETQYF
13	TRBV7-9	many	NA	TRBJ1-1	TGTGCCAGCAGCCGAGGGACGGTTAATGAAGCTTTCTTT	CASSRGTVNEAFF
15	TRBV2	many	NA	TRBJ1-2	TGTGCCAGCAGAAAAGGGACCCTGGGTAACTATGGCTACACCTTC	CASRKGTLGNYGYTF
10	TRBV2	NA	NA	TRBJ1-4	TGTGCCAGCAGACAGGAAAAACTGTTTTTT	CASRQEKLFF
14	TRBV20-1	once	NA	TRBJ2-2	TGCAGTGCTAGACTAGCGCACCGCACCGGGGAGCTGTTTTTT	CSARLAHRTGELFF
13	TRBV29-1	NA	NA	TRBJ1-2	TGCAGCCATACCGAACAGGGAGCCTATGGCTACACCTTC	CSHTEQGAYGYTF
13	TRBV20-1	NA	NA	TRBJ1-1	TGCAGTGCTAGAACGGATCCGAGCACTGAAGCTTTCTTT	CSARTDPSTEAFF
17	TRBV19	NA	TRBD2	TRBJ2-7	TGTGCCAGTAGTATCTCCTTCTCCGGGACTAACGCTTACGAGCAGTACTTC	CASSISFSGTNAYEQYF
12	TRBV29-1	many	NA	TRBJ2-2	TGCAGCGCCAACAGGTACACCGGGGAGCTGTTTTTT	CSANRYTGELFF
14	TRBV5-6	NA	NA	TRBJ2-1	TGTGCCAGCAGCTTAGCTGCCTCCTACAATGAGCAGTTCTTC	CASSLAASYNEQFF
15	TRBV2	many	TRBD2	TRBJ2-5	TGTGCCAGCAGTCAACTAGCGGGAGTGGGGGAGACCCAGTACTTC	CASSQLAGVGETQYF
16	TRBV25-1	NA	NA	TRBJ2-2	TGTGCCAGCAGCCCTCCAGGAGGCGCGAACACCGGGGAGCTGTTTTTT	CASSPPGGANTGELFF
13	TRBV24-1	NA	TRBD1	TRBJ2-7	TGTGCCAGCAGGGACAGGGCGGGCCTCGAGCAGTACTTC	CASRDRAGLEQYF
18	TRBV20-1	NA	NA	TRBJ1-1	TGCAGTGCTAGCCCCCACGGCGCGCCTACAGGCCGAGGGACTGAAGCTTTCTTT	CSASPHGAPTGRGTEAFF
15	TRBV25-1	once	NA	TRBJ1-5	TGTGCCAGCAGCTTGGGTGGGCCGAGCAATCAGCCCCAGCATTTT	CASSLGGPSNQPQHF
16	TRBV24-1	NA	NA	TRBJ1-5	TGTGCCAGCAGTTACTCGAGAGAGGAGGTCAATCAGCCCCAGCATTTT	CASSYSREEVNQPQHF
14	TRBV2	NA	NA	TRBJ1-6	TGTGCCAGCAGCCAAGATTGGTCAACTTCACCCCCCCACTTT	CASSQDWSTSPPHF
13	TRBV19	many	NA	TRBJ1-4	TGTGCCAGTAGCGGGACCGGACATGAAAAACTGTTTTTT	CASSGTGHEKLFF
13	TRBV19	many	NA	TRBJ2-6	TGTGCCAGCACTAACCCCGGGGCCAACGTCCTGACTTTC	CASTNPGANVLTF
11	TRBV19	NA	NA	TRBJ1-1	TGTGTTGGGGGGCGGTCTACTGAAGCTTTCTTT	CVGGRSTEAFF
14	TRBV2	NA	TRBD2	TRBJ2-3	TGTGCCAGCACGAGCGGGAGGGGCGCAGATACGCAGTATTTT	CASTSGRGADTQYF
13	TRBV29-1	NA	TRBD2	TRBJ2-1	TGCAGCGTGGGGACTAGCGGGACCAATGAGCAGTTCTTC	CSVGTSGTNEQFF
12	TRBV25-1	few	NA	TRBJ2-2	TGTGCCAGCAGTGAATTTGAAGGGGAGCTGTTTTTT	CASSEFEGELFF
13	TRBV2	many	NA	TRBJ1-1	TGTGCCAGCAGTAATCCCCCGAACACTGAAGCTTTCTTT	CASSNPPNTEAFF
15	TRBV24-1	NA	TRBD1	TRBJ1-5	TGTGCCAGCAGTGTAACAGGGGACCTCAATCAGCCCCAGCATTTT	CASSVTGDLNQPQHF
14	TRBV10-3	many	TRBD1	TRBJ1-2	TGTGCCACCGGGACAGGGTTTGGGCGATCTGGCTACACCTTC	CATGTGFGRSGYTF
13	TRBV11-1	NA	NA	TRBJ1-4	TGTGCCAGCAGCTATCCGGGAAACGAAAAACTGTTTTTT	CASSYPGNEKLFF
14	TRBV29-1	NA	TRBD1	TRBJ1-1	TGCAGCGTCGCCGGGACAGAACTTAACACTGAAGCTTTCTTT	CSVAGTELNTEAFF
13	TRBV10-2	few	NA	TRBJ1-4	TGTGCCAGCAGCTATAAAGTGGGTGAAAAACTGTTTTTT	CASSYKVGEKLFF
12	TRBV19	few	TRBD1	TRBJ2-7	TGTGCCAGTAAATCAACAGGGGGCGAGCAGTACTTC	CASKSTGGEQYF
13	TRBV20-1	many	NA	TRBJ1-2	TGCAGTGCCATACCCGGGACGACCTATGGCTACACCTTC	CSAIPGTTYGYTF
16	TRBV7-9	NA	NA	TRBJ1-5	TGTGCCAGCAGCTTAGACGGTGGGGCAGGGAATCAGCCCCAGCATTTT	CASSLDGGAGNQPQHF
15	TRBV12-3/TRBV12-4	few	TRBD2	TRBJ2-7	TGTGCCAGCAGGGCGCGGACTAGCGGGACCAACGAGCAGTACTTC	CASRARTSGTNEQYF
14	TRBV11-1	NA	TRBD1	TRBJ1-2	TGTGCCTGGAGTGGGGGACAGGGGGCAGTTGGCTACACCTTC	CAWSGGQGAVGYTF
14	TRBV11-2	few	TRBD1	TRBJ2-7	TGTGCCAGCAGCAAGGGACAGCGGAACTACGAGCAGTACTTC	CASSKGQRNYEQYF
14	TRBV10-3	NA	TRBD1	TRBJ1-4	TGTGCCAGCAGTAGACAGGGGACTTTTGAAAAACTGTTTTTT	CASSRQGTFEKLFF
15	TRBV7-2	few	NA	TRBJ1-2	TGTGCCAGCAGCTTAGATGGTTCAGGGGCACGCGGCTACACCTTC	CASSLDGSGARGYTF
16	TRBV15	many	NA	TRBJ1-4	TGTGCCACCAGCAGAGATACGGGGCCCGGGGGCGAAAAACTGTTTTTT	CATSRDTGPGGEKLFF
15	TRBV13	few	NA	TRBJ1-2	TGTGCCAGCAGCTTACTGGGGGGCCCTAACTATGGCTACACCTTC	CASSLLGGPNYGYTF
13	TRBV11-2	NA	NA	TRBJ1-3	TGTGCCAGCAGCGCCGGGGTCGGAAACACCATATATTTT	CASSAGVGNTIYF
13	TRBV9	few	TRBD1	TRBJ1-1	TGTGCCAGCAGCGTAGATGTGGACAGGGAAGCTTTCTTT	CASSVDVDREAFF
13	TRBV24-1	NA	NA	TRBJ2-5	TGTGCCACCAGTGCCGACGGGGCTTTGACCCAGTACTTC	CATSADGALTQYF
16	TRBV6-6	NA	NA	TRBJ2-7	TGTGCCAGCAGTTACTCCTTCTGGGGGTTGGCCTACGAGCAGTACTTC	CASSYSFWGLAYEQYF
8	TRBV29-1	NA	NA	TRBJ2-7	TGCAGCGTTGTAGAACAGTACTTC	CSVVEQYF
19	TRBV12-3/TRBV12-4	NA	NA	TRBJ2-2	TGTGCCAGCAGTCGAGAGTCCATTATCCGGGGCACGAACACCGGGGAGCTGTTTTTT	CASSRESIIRGTNTGELFF
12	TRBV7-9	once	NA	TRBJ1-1	TGTGCCAGCAGCCAGGAGTGGACTGAAGCTTTCTTT	CASSQEWTEAFF
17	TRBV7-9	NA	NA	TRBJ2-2	TGTGCCAGCAGCCCGGTTCCTGAGCGAACCAACACCGGGGAGCTGTTTTTT	CASSPVPERTNTGELFF
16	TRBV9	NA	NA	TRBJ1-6	TGTGCCAGCAGCCAAGACGACAGATCTTATAATTCACCCCTCCACTTT	CASSQDDRSYNSPLHF
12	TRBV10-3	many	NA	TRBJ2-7	TGTGCCATCAGTGAGGACAGCTACGAGCAGTACTTC	CAISEDSYEQYF
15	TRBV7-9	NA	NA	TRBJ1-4	TGCGCCAGCAGCCCGGCCGAGGGTATTAATGAAAAACTGTTTTTT	CASSPAEGINEKLFF
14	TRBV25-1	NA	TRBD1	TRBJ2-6	TGTGCCGGGACAGGGTTATCTGGGGCCAACGTCCTGACTTTC	CAGTGLSGANVLTF
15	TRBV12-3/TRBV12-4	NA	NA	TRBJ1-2	TGTGCCAGCACCCACTATAAGACCCAGAACTATGGCTACACCTTC	CASTHYKTQNYGYTF
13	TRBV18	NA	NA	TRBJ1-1	TGTGCCAGCTCACCGGGGTACAACACTGAAGCTTTCTTT	CASSPGYNTEAFF